One and the same sample provided the 21 T cell receptor beta chains below, sequenced in a study of T cells in Graves' hyperthyroidism and ophthalmopathy. TCR beta CDR3 regions were amplified from RNA. Researchers ran a first-round RT-PCR on the TCR CDR3 using the HTBI primer set. From the multiplex PCR reads, TCRdb called clonotypes with MiXCR, one entry per CDR3 protein. The sample contains hundreds of thousands of distinct CDR3 sequences, roughly 15% of which appear only once. The material sequenced was blood. The source is a woman younger than 30 with Graves' hyperthyroidism.

This chain links TRBV29-1 with TRBJ2-5, with 10 nucleotides matching TRBD1. CDR1 and CDR2 (germline): SQVTM, ANQGSEA. V lost 6 bases and J lost 4; bases outside the gene matches: 8. CDR3 size: 14 residues. CDR3 DNA sequence: TGCAGCGTGGCCCCGGGACAGGGGCGAGAGACCCAGTACTTC. It codes for CSVAPGQGRETQYF.

There are a few counts of this clonotype. V is TRBV2 and J is TRBJ1-4, with D possibly being TRBD1 (5 bases). Trimming cost V 8 bases and J 8 bases, with 18 bases left between them. The length of the CDR3 is 14 residues. The germline V gene has CDR1 SNHLY and CDR2 FYNNEI. The CDR3 DNA reads TGTGCCAGCTCGGTCACAGGATCCGTGGAAAAACTGTTTTTT. This codes for CASSVTGSVEKLFF. Looking up the rest from reference TRBV2 and TRBJ1-4 gives the full variable domain: EPEVTQTPSHQVTQMGQEVILRCVPISNHLYFYWYRQILGQKVEFLVSFYNNEISEKSEIFDDQFSVERPDGSNFTLKIRSTKLEDSAMYFCASSVTGSVEKLFFGSGTQLSVL.

This clonotype was detected ten times or more. V usage is TRBV7-8 and J usage is TRBJ1-2; D not certain. Germline CDR1 is SGHVS and CDR2 is FQNEAQ. The V end lost 4 bases, the J end lost 5 bases, and 8 bases lay between the germline ends. CDR3 length: 12 amino acids. CDR3: CASSSDRYGYTF. The CDR3, as DNA: TGTGCCAGCAGCTCAGACCGGTATGGCTACACCTTC.

This clonotype has a handful of counts. V usage is TRBV18 and J usage is TRBJ2-6; D is undetermined. In germline, CDR1 is KGHSH, CDR2 LQKENI. The CDR3 is 16 amino acids. Trimming stripped 1 base from V and 0 bases from J, with 7 bases between. This CDR3 reads CASSPQGISGANVLTF. CDR3 sequence (DNA): TGTGCCAGCTCACCACAGGGAATCTCTGGGGCCAACGTCCTGACTTTC.

This clonotype was recorded a few times. The rearrangement links TRBV20-1 to TRBJ1-6; 7 bases match TRBD1. The V gene end was trimmed by 3 bases and the J gene end by 6 bases; junction bases not matched to a gene: 5. Germline V gene sequence: CDR1 DFQATT, CDR2 SNEGSKA (reference sequence). The CDR3 covers 14 residues. CDR3 sequence (DNA): TGCAGTGCTAGTAGGGGACAGACTAATTCACCCCTCCACTTT. It is translated as CSASRGQTNSPLHF.

This clonotype was seen ten or more times. The chain employs TRBV6-1 and TRBJ1-1; the D is unclear. The length of the CDR3 is 16 residues. Germline assignment: CDR1 MNHNS and CDR2 SASEGT. Trimming left V 3 bases short and J 0 bases short, with 14 bases between. The CDR3 bases are TGTGCCAGCAGTGACCTTCGACGGGTTATGAACACTGAAGCTTTCTTT. As protein: CASSDLRRVMNTEAFF.

This chain links TRBV5-1 with TRBJ1-1; D perhaps matches TRBD1 (6 bases). Trimming stripped 4 bases from V and 0 bases from J, with 13 bases between. Germline CDR1 SGHRS, CDR2 YFSETQ. The CDR3 runs 15 residues. The CDR3 nucleotides read TGCGCCAGCAGCCCTACAGGGCCCATGAACACTGAAGCTTTCTTT. It is translated as CASSPTGPMNTEAFF.

This clonotype has a count of ten or more. This chain links TRBV20-1 with TRBJ2-3; the match to TRBD2 covers 7 bases. Trimming at V came to 5 bases and at J to 3 bases, leaving 2 bases not matched to a gene. CDR1 and CDR2 (germline): DFQATT, SNEGSKA (reference sequence). This CDR3 has 12 residues. CDR3 DNA sequence: TGCAGTGCTCGCGGGAGAACAGATACGCAGTATTTT. Translated, it gives CSARGRTDTQYF.

There are many counts of this clonotype. The J gene is TRBJ2-1, the V gene TRBV2; 7 bases align to TRBD2. Germline V gene data show CDR1 as SNHLY and CDR2 as FYNNEI. J was trimmed by 4 bases and V by 1 base; bases with no gene match: 7. The CDR3 consists of 16 residues. The CDR3 bases are TGTGCCAGCAGTGAAGGGGCGGGAGTTCTATACAATGAGCAGTTCTTC. It is translated as CASSEGAGVLYNEQFF.

The chain employs TRBV5-5 and TRBJ1-1; unclear D gene. The CDR3 contains 13 residues. In germline, CDR1 is SGHKS, CDR2 YYEKEE (reference sequence). V shed 5 bases and J shed 8 bases, with 16 bases lying between them. In DNA, the CDR3 is TGTGCCAGCAGTACCAGCCACAACGCCGAAGCTTTCTTT. Its protein is CASSTSHNAEAFF.

This clonotype was observed a few times. This chain uses TRBV4-1 with TRBJ2-5; weak D call: TRBD2 (6 bases). The CDR3 loop spans 16 amino acids. The V end was cut by 0 bases, the J end by 5 bases, with 16 bases between. Germline CDR1 reads MGHRA; CDR2 reads YSYEKL. CDR3 sequence: CASSQDPGRAGETQYF. The CDR3 region has the DNA TGCGCCAGCAGCCAAGATCCGGGCAGGGCGGGGGAGACCCAGTACTTC.

The CDR3 is CASSHLPGPGETQYF. The CDR3, as DNA: TGCGCCAGCAGCCATCTTCCGGGACCTGGGGAGACCCAGTACTTC. The V call is TRBV4-1, the J call TRBJ2-5, with D perhaps given as TRBD1 or TRBD2 (5 bases each). Looked up from germline, CDR1 is MGHRA and CDR2 is YSYEKL. The CDR3 runs to 15 residues. V lost 3 bases and J lost 5, with 16 bases in between.

The chain uses TRBV10-3 and TRBJ2-5, with D perhaps matching TRBD2 (6 bases). The germline V gene encodes CDR1 ENHRY and CDR2 SYGVKD. The CDR3 runs 14 residues. V gave up 6 bases and J gave up 0 bases, with 11 bases separating them. In nucleotides, the CDR3 is TGTGCCATCAGCCTCGGGGACTACCAAGAGACCCAGTACTTC. This gives the protein CAISLGDYQETQYF.

A few counts support this clonotype. CDR3 residues: CSASKGYEQYF. CDR3 DNA: TGCAGTGCTAGTAAGGGTTACGAGCAGTACTTC. J is TRBJ2-7 and V is TRBV20-1; no clear D gene. Trimming removed 3 bases from V and 4 bases from J, with 7 bases in between. Germline V gives CDR1 DFQATT, CDR2 SNEGSKA (reference sequence). The CDR3 contains 11 residues.

Only a few counts were recorded for this clonotype. This sequence joins TRBV4-1 and TRBJ2-1; D is uncertain. CDR1 is MGHRA and CDR2 is YSYEKL in the germline V gene. Trimming took 4 bases from V and 13 from J, leaving 26 bases between them. This CDR3 has 16 residues. As DNA, the CDR3 is TGCGCCAGCAGCCGAGTACTCCCTTCGAAGGGCCCATCCCAGTTCTTC. This gives the protein CASSRVLPSKGPSQFF.

This clonotype was counted ten times or more. J is TRBJ2-7 and V is TRBV7-3; D may correspond to TRBD1 or TRBD2 (5 bases each). Germline CDR1 SGHTA, CDR2 FQGTGA. This CDR3 spans 16 amino acids. Trimming removed 3 bases from V and 3 bases from J, with 18 bases in between. The CDR3 DNA reads as TGTGCCAGCAGCTTGGACCTCGGGACCGCAAACTACGAGCAGTACTTC. Its protein product is CASSLDLGTANYEQYF.

Many counts were recorded for this clonotype. The chain has TRBV11-2 and TRBJ2-5; 9 bases match TRBD1. The CDR3 is 15 residues long. Germline V gene lookup returns CDR1 SGHAT and CDR2 FQNNGV. Trimming took 4 bases from V and 3 from J; bases not matched to a gene: 6. CDR3 sequence (DNA): TGTGCCAGCAGCTCGATAGGGACAGGGAAAGAGACCCAGTACTTC. Translating it yields CASSSIGTGKETQYF.

CDR3 in DNA: TGCAGTGCTAGGGACACACGCTTAAGGGCCAACGTCCTGACTTTC. It specifies CSARDTRLRANVLTF. The rearrangement joins TRBV20-1 to TRBJ2-6; tentatively, D is TRBD1 (5 bases). The germline CDR1 and CDR2 sequences are DFQATT and SNEGSKA (reference sequence). V was cut by 3 bases and J by 5 bases, with 14 bases left in between. There are 15 residues in the CDR3.

V is TRBV12-3 or TRBV12-4 and J is TRBJ2-4; weak D call: TRBD1 (6 bases). With 8 bases removed from V and 0 bases from J, the gap between germline ends came to 20 bases. The CDR3 covers 17 residues. In DNA form, the CDR3 reads TGTGCCAGCCGTAGGGGGACCGGACTCATAGCCAAAAACATTCAGTACTTC. It encodes CASRRGTGLIAKNIQYF.

There are a few counts of this clonotype. The chain has TRBV7-2 and TRBJ2-6, with D uncertain. Germline loops: CDR1 SGHTA, CDR2 FQGNSA. Trimming stripped 4 bases from V and 8 bases from J, with 6 bases between. This CDR3 comprises 12 residues. The CDR3 DNA reads TGTGCCAGCAGCTCGTCGCCCAACGTCCTGACTTTC. Translating gives CASSSSPNVLTF.

This clonotype was observed a few times. This sequence joins TRBV19 and TRBJ1-1; no definite D call. Germline V gene lookup returns CDR1 LNHDA and CDR2 SQIVND (reference sequence). CDR3 length: 13 residues. Between the trimmed V and J ends, which lost 8 bases and 0 bases, there was a span of 10 bases. CDR3 DNA sequence: TGTGCCAGTGGTGTAGGGATGAACACTGAAGCTTTCTTT. It translates to CASGVGMNTEAFF.